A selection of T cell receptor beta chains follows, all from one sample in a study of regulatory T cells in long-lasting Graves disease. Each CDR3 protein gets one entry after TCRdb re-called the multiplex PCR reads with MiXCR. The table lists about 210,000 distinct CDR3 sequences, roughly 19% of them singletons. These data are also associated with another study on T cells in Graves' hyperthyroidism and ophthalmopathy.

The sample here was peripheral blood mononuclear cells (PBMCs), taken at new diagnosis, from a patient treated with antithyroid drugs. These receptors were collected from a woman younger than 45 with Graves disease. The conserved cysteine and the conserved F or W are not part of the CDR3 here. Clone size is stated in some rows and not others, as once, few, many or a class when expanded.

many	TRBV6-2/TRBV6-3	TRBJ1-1	ASSGRTGSFMNTEAF
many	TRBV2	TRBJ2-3	ASSEANTQY
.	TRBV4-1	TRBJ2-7	ASSQAFGQSYEQY
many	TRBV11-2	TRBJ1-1	ASSLIRVDTEAF
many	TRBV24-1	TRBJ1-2	ATSEGGVGYT
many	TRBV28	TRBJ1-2	ASSPVGEGHGYT
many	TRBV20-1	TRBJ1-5	SANREEGEPQH
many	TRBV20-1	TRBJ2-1	SARKLGLAGPGDEQF
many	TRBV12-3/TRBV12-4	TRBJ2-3	ASSPTGGGITDTQY
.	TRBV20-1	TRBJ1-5	SAGQGAADQPQH
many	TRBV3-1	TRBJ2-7	ASSRNRGPYEQY
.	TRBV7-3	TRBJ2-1	ASSFAGQGSEQF
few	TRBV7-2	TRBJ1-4	ASSLSQGAVTNEKLF
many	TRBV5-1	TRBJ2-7	ASSLSYNSDEQY
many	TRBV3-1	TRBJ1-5	ASSEGGDNQPQH
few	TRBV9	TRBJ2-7	ASSVSGRDEQY
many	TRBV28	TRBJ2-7	ASRLGTANSYEQY
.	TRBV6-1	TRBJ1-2	ASNNRWGQDYGYT
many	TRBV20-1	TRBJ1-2	SAVGQGRFSANYGYT
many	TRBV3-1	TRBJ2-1	ASSRGGDYNEQF
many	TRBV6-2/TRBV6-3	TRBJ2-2	ASSYLAGGPNTGELF
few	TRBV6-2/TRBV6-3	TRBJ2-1	ASSYPRRLVGANEQF
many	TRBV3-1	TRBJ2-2	ASSQRIGELF
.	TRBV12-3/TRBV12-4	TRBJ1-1	ASSFDRDHMNTEAF
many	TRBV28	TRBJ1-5	ASTTTRLLGSNQPQH
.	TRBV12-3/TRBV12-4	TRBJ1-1	ASSRGQGLAAF
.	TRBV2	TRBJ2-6	ASGLRANVLT
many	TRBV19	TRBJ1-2	ASSIRSPSGLSYGYT